Following are 3 T cell receptor beta chains from one sample sequenced in a study of T cell responses to AZD1222 COVID-19 vaccine (dated by TCRdb to the early 2020s). The label giving this sample's time point can be read as: baseline before first vaccination. Preparation of the library involved the immunoSEQ multiplex PCR assay. Sourced from immuneACCESS, this table was stored by TCRdb with only in-frame sequences that have V and J called. A share of the clones is absent; for the studies checked, an unresolved V gene accounts for under half, and the remainder has no known explanation. This sample gives 84,000 or so clones in total; under 95% of them show up just once. The ten largest clones add up to around 2.8% of the sample. The sample was peripheral blood, taken on day 0 of AZD1222 vaccination. The receptors were gathered from an adult in good health.

This clone occurred once. The chain links TRBV6-5 to TRBJ2-7, with D possibly matching TRBD1 (6 bases). The CDR3 spans 15 residues. Germline V CDR1 and CDR2: MNHEY, SVGAGI. Trimming removed 7 bases from V and 0 bases from J, with 16 bases in between. The CDR3 DNA reads TGTGCCAGCACAGGGCTTAGGGGGAGCTCCTACGAGCAGTACTTC. Translating gives CASTGLRGSSYEQYF.

J is TRBJ2-1 and V is TRBV7-9, with D perhaps matching TRBD1 or TRBD2 (5 bases each). V dropped 0 bases and J dropped 8 bases, with 14 bases sitting between them. Germline V gene lookup returns CDR1 SEHNR and CDR2 FQNEAQ (reference sequence). The CDR3 length is 15 residues. CDR3 DNA: TGTGCCAGCAGCTTAGCCGTAGCGAGGGGACATGAGCAGTTCTTC. It codes for CASSLAVARGHEQFF.

This clone was seen more than once but under ten times. V usage is TRBV2 and J usage is TRBJ1-1, with a tentative D call TRBD1 (6 bases). The germline gives CDR1 SNHLY, CDR2 FYNNEI. Trimming cost V 4 bases and J 5 bases, with 11 bases left between them. The CDR3 consists of 13 residues. CDR3 sequence reads: CASSGEGGTEAFF. The CDR3 nucleotides read TGTGCCAGCAGTGGAGAGGGGGGAACTGAAGCTTTCTTT.